These 17 T cell receptor beta chains were sequenced from one sample in a study of blood T cell repertoires in COVID-19. The assay was immunoSEQ multiplex PCR, and TCRdb's table has in-frame clones only and misses some. Among fewer than 350,000 clones, roughly nine tenths were seen once, and the ten largest hold 1.5% to 2%. The source material was PBMCs or T cells enriched from blood (not recorded which). These TCRs come from a middle-aged woman who had recovered from COVID-19.

The chain links TRBV15 to TRBJ1-3; no definite D call. The germline CDR1 and CDR2 sequences are LNHNV and YYDKDF (reference sequence). CDR3 length: 15 residues. Trimming left V 1 base short and J 0 bases short, with 7 bases between. The CDR3 protein is CATSRAGPSGNTIYF. CDR3 sequence (DNA): TGTGCCACCAGCAGAGCAGGTCCCTCTGGAAACACCATATATTTT.

The genes are TRBV9 and TRBJ1-2; D call uncertain. V was trimmed by 0 bases and J by 1 base, leaving 10 bases between them. Germline lookup yields CDR1 SGDLS and CDR2 YYNGEE. The CDR3 consists of 15 residues. The CDR3 protein is CASSVDSNGNYGYTF. The DNA for the CDR3 is TGTGCCAGCAGCGTAGATAGTAACGGTAACTATGGCTACACCTTC.

This chain links TRBV6-6 with TRBJ2-5; TRBD1 is a possible D gene (5 bases). The CDR3 covers 15 residues. Germline-derived CDR1 and CDR2 are MNHNY and SVGAGI (reference sequence). The V end was cut by 5 bases, the J end by 4 bases, with 17 bases between. CDR3 in amino acids: CASSPVSRVRETQYF. The CDR3, as DNA: TGTGCCAGCAGTCCCGTTAGCAGGGTGCGAGAGACCCAGTACTTC.

The chain has TRBV5-1 and TRBJ2-5; possible D gene TRBD1, 5 bases. In germline, CDR1 is SGHRS, CDR2 YFSETQ. With 2 bases removed from V and 3 bases from J, the gap between germline ends came to 17 bases. The CDR3 has 16 residues. The CDR3 spells CASSFLSLGPEETQYF. For the CDR3, the DNA is TGCGCCAGCAGCTTCCTTTCCTTGGGGCCAGAAGAGACCCAGTACTTC.

This clone appeared a single time. This chain uses TRBV10-2 with TRBJ1-1; D not resolved. Germline V gives CDR1 WSHSY, CDR2 SAAADI. V gave up 6 bases and J gave up 1 base, with 15 bases separating them. The CDR3 totals 15 residues. Here the CDR3 DNA reads TGCGCCAGCAGAGGTTTAGCAGCGAAGAACACTGAAGCTTTCTTT. This encodes CASRGLAAKNTEAFF.

V is TRBV4-3 and J is TRBJ2-1, with D tentatively TRBD2 (6 bases). Deletions cut 0 bases from V and 1 base from J, with 19 bases between. Germline loops: CDR1 LGHNA, CDR2 YSLEER. The CDR3 extends over 19 amino acids. The CDR3, as DNA: TGCGCCAGCAGCCAAGATCATTTTATGGGGACTTCATCCTACAATGAGCAGTTCTTC. This codes for CASSQDHFMGTSSYNEQFF.

The CDR3 DNA follows: TGCGCCAGCAGCCAAGATCGGCCAGGGGCCTCAACTAATGAAAAACTGTTTTTT. Translating gives CASSQDRPGASTNEKLFF. The gene calls are TRBV4-1 and TRBJ1-4; D perhaps matches TRBD1 (6 bases). Germline CDR1 reads MGHRA; CDR2 reads YSYEKL. The CDR3 covers 18 residues. The ends were cut back, 0 bases at V and 0 bases at J, with 14 bases in the middle.

The chain has TRBV6-5 and TRBJ1-6, with D unclear. This CDR3 comprises 14 residues. Germline CDR1 and CDR2: MNHEY and SVGAGI. The germline V and J ends were trimmed by 7 bases and 6 bases, with 13 bases remaining between them. The CDR3 loop reads CASTPGSLNSPLHF. The CDR3 DNA follows: TGTGCCAGCACCCCCGGGTCCCTTAATTCACCCCTCCACTTT.

The chain combines TRBV3-1 (or the pseudogene TRBV3-2) with TRBJ1-6; D unclear. The germline V gene encodes CDR1 LGHDT and CDR2 YNNKEL (reference sequence). Trimming left V 0 bases short and J 9 bases short, with 15 bases between. This CDR3 spans 16 amino acids. CDR3 DNA sequence: TGTGCCAGCAGCCAAGATTTAGGGAGGGTATCTTCACCCCTCCACTTT. It encodes CASSQDLGRVSSPLHF.

V is TRBV5-1 and J is TRBJ2-1, with 8 nucleotides matching TRBD1. There are 15 residues in the CDR3. Germline V gene data show CDR1 as SGHRS and CDR2 as YFSETQ. The ends lost 0 bases at V and 5 bases at J; junction bases unmatched: 4. The CDR3 sequence: CASSLGQGAHNEQFF. In nucleotides, the CDR3 is TGCGCCAGCAGCTTGGGGCAGGGGGCGCACAATGAGCAGTTCTTC.

This chain links TRBV5-5 with TRBJ1-1, with D perhaps matching TRBD1 (5 bases). The V end lost 2 bases, the J end lost 5 bases, and 13 bases lay between the germline ends. CDR1 and CDR2 (germline): SGHKS, YYEKEE (reference sequence). The length of the CDR3 is 14 residues. The CDR3, as DNA: TGTGCCAGCAGCTTTAACACGGGGGGAACTGAAGCTTTCTTT. This sequence encodes CASSFNTGGTEAFF.

The chain carries TRBV5-1 and TRBJ2-1; 8 nucleotides line up with TRBD2. The V gene end was trimmed by 7 bases and the J gene end by 4 bases; junction bases not matched to a gene: 7. In germline, CDR1 is SGHRS, CDR2 YFSETQ. This CDR3 is 14 amino acids long. The DNA for the CDR3 is TGCGCCAGCTCGGAACTAGCGGATTACAATGAGCAGTTCTTC. It translates to CASSELADYNEQFF. Full variable domain (missing parts from reference TRBV5-1 and TRBJ2-1): KAGVTQTPRYLIKTRGQQVTLSCSPISGHRSVSWYQQTPGQGLQFLFEYFSETQRNKGNFPGRFSGRQFSNSRSEMNVSTLELGDSALYLCASSELADYNEQFFGPGTRLTVL.

The J gene is TRBJ1-2, the V gene TRBV4-1, with no clear D. There are 14 residues in the CDR3. Looked up from germline, CDR1 is MGHRA and CDR2 is YSYEKL. Between the trimmed V and J ends, which lost 4 bases and 4 bases, there was a span of 13 bases. This chain's CDR3 is CASSPGRRGYGYTF. CDR3 DNA sequence: TGCGCCAGCAGCCCCGGGCGTCGGGGCTATGGCTACACCTTC.

There are a few counts of this clone. This sequence joins TRBV28 and TRBJ2-7, with TRBD1 as a possible D gene (5 bases). Trimming shortened V by 8 bases and J by 7 bases, and 18 bases separated the two germline ends. The CDR3 extends over 13 amino acids. The germline CDR1 and CDR2 sequences are MDHEN and SYDVKM. CDR3 coding DNA: TGTGCCAGCCTCTCCACAGGTTTGGGGGAGCAGTACTTC. Protein: CASLSTGLGEQYF.

This chain uses TRBV5-4 with TRBJ2-5; no firm D call. Germline-derived CDR1 and CDR2 are SGHNT and YYREEE (reference sequence). Trimming pared 4 bases from V and 2 bases from J, leaving 12 bases between. The CDR3 spans 14 residues. The CDR3 sequence: CASSPGVQQETQYF. The CDR3 bases are TGTGCCAGCAGCCCAGGCGTCCAACAAGAGACCCAGTACTTC.

V and J are TRBV4-1 and TRBJ1-4; D gene unclear. From germline, CDR1 is MGHRA and CDR2 YSYEKL. The CDR3 is made up of 15 amino acids. V was shortened by 7 bases and J by 0 bases, with 12 bases between the two germline ends. This CDR3 is CASTRSGTTNEKLFF. The CDR3 coding sequence is TGCGCCAGCACCCGGTCCGGGACAACTAATGAAAAACTGTTTTTT.

The J gene is TRBJ2-1, the V gene TRBV7-8; 7 positions match TRBD2. The V and J ends lost 3 bases and 9 bases, in that order; junction bases with no gene match: 8. The CDR3 is made up of 14 amino acids. Germline V lookup: CDR1 SGHVS, CDR2 FQNEAQ. The DNA for the CDR3 is TGTGCCAGCAGCTTCCGGACTAGAAACGGTGAGCAGTTCTTC. Protein product: CASSFRTRNGEQFF. The complete variable domain, with remaining parts taken from reference TRBV7-8 and TRBJ2-1, reads GAGVSQSPRYKVAKRGQDVALRCDPISGHVSLFWYQQALGQGPEFLTYFQNEAQLDKSGLPSDRFFAERPEGSVSTLKIQRTQQEDSAVYLCASSFRTRNGEQFFGPGTRLTVL.